This TCR beta chain emerged from a study of shared clonotypes between healthy human individuals. Each of the donors was a healthy adult who was HIV-negative and had not had a recent acute infection or vaccination. This CDR3 contains 13 residues. Germline loops: CDR1 SQVTM, CDR2 ANQGSEA. Trimming removed 4 bases from V and 5 bases from J, with 11 bases in between. The DNA input per sorted-subset replicate PCR was about 220 ng, corresponding to 32,000 or so T cell genomes. The repertoire was sequenced with immunoSEQ multiplex PCR; TCRdb's copy has only in-frame clones and lacks some. Of 2 million to 2.5 million clones listed, 95% are singletons.

The sequenced material came from naive CD4+ T cells sorted from blood. Sample subset: CD45RA+ positively selected. V usage is TRBV29-1 and J usage is TRBJ1-4; D is undetermined. The source is a man younger than 35 in good health. CDR3 sequence reads: CSVGVSLNEKLFF. CDR3 in DNA: TGCAGCGTTGGCGTTTCCTTAAATGAAAAACTGTTTTTT.